This record covers a single TCR beta chain. As yet, its antigen is unknown. At one end the junction does not follow the germline gene, possibly because of a read error. Built from TCR beta cDNA, the libraries had unique molecular identifiers in them. TCRdb fed the PCR reads into MiXCR, producing one record per CDR3 protein. The table shows some 190,000 distinct CDR3 sequences, with approximately 28% occurring only once. This entry comes from a study of post-analysis software for immune sequencing data. Study-wide results and caveats: Among multiple sclerosis patients, normalized Chao1 diversity was significantly below that of controls.

Sequencing was done on a sample of blood. The receptor was derived from a girl aged 2-17 years with multiple sclerosis.

This chain's CDR3 is CASSTGAGGYNKQFF. The CDR3 DNA sequence: TGTGCCAGCAGCACAGGGGCGGGGGGGTACAATAAGCAGTTCTTC. The chain is built from TRBV5-4 and TRBJ2-1; the match to TRBD2 covers 9 bases. The V gene's germline CDR1 is SGHNT and CDR2 YYREEE (reference sequence). The CDR3 extends over 15 amino acids.